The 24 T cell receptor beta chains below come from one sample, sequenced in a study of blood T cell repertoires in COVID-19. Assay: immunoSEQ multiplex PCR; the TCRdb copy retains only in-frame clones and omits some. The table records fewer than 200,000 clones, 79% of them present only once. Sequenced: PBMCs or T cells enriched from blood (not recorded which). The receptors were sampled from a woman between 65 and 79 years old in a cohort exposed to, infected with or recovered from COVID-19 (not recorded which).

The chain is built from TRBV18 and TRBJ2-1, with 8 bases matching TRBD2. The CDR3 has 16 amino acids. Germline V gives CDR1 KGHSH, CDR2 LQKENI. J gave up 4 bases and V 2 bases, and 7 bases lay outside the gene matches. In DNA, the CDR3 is TGTGCCAGCTCACCAAGACGGGAGGGAGGATACAATGAGCAGTTCTTC. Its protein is CASSPRREGGYNEQFF.

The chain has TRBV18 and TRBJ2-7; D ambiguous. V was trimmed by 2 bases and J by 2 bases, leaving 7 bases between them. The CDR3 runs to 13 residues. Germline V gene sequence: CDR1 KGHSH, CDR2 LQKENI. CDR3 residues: CASSPAAAYEQYF. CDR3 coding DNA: TGTGCCAGCTCACCAGCTGCAGCCTACGAGCAGTACTTC. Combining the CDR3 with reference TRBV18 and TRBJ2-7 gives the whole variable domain NAGVMQNPRHLVRRRGQEARLRCSPMKGHSHVYWYRQLPEEGLKFMVYLQKENIIDESGMPKERFSAEFPKEGPSILRIQQVVRGDSAAYFCASSPAAAYEQYFGPGTRLTVT.

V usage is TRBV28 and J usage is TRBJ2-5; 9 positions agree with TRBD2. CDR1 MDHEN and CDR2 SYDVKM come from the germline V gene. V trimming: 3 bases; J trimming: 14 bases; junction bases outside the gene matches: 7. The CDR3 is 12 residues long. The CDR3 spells CASSLGGGAPYF. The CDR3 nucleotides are TGTGCCAGCAGTTTGGGCGGGGGGGCCCCTTACTTC.

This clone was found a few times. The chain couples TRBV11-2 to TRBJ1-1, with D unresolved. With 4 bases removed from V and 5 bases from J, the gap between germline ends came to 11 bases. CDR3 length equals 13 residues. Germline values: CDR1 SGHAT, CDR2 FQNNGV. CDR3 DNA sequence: TGTGCCAGCAGCTGGCTGACAAGAACTGAAGCTTTCTTT. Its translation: CASSWLTRTEAFF.

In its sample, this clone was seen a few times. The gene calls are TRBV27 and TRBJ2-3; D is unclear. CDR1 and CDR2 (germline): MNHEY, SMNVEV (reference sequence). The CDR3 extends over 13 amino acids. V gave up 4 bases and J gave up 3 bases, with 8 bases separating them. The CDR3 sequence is CASSYRGTDTQYF. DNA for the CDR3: TGTGCCAGCAGTTATCGAGGAACAGATACGCAGTATTTT.

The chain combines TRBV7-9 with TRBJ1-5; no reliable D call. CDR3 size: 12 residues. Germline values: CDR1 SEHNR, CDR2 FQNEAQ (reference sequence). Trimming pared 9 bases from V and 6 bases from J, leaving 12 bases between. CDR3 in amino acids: CASSISGQPQHF. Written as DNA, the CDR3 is TGTGCCAGTTCTATATCGGGTCAGCCCCAGCATTTT.

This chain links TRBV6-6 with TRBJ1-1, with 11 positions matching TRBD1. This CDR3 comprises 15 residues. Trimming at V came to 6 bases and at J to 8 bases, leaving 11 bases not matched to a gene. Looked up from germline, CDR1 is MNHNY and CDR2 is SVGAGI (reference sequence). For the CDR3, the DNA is TGTGCCAGCAGGGGACCGGGACAGGGGGACGGAGAAGCTTTCTTT. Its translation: CASRGPGQGDGEAFF.

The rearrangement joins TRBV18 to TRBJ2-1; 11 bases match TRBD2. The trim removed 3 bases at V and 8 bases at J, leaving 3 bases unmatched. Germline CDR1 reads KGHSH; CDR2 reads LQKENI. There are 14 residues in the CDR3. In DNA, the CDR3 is TGTGCCAGCTCACCCACTAGCGGGAGCCATGAGCAGTTCTTC. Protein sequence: CASSPTSGSHEQFF. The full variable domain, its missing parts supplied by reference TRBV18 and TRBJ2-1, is NAGVMQNPRHLVRRRGQEARLRCSPMKGHSHVYWYRQLPEEGLKFMVYLQKENIIDESGMPKERFSAEFPKEGPSILRIQQVVRGDSAAYFCASSPTSGSHEQFFGPGTRLTVL.

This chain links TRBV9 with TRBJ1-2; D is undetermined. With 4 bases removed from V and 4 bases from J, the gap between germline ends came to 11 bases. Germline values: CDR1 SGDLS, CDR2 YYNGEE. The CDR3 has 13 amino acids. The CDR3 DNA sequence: TGTGCCAGCAGCCCACTCGACTTCTATGGCTACACCTTC. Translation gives CASSPLDFYGYTF.

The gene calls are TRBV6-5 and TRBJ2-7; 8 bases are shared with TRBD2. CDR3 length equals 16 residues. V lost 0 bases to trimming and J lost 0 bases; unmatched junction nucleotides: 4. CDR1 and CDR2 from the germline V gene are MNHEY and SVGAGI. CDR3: CASSYSASGFSYEQYF. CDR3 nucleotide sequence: TGTGCCAGCAGTTACTCCGCTAGCGGGTTCTCCTACGAGCAGTACTTC.

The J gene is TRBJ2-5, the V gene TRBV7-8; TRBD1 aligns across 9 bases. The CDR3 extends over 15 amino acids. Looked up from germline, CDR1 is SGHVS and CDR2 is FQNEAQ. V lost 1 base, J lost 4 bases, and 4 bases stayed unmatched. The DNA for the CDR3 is TGTGCCAGCAGCTTAGGGGGACAGGGAGGAGAGACCCAGTACTTC. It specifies CASSLGGQGGETQYF.

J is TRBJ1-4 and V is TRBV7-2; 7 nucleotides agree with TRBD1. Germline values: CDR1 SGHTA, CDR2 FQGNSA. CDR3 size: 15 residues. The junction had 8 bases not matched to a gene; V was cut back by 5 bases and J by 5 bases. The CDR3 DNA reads TGTGCCAGCAGCCAGCAGACAGGGCTAAATGAAAAACTGTTTTTT. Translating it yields CASSQQTGLNEKLFF.

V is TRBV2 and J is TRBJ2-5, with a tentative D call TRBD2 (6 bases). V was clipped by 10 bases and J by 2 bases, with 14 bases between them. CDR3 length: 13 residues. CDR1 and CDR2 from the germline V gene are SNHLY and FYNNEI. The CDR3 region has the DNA TGTGCCACCAGCCGTGGGGGGCAAGAGACCCAGTACTTC. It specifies CATSRGGQETQYF.

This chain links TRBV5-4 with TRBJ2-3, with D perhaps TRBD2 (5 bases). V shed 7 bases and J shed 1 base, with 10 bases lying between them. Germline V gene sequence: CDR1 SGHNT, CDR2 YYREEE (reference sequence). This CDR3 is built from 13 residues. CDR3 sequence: CASRRSGTDTQYF. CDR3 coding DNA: TGTGCCAGCCGGCGTAGCGGCACAGATACGCAGTATTTT.

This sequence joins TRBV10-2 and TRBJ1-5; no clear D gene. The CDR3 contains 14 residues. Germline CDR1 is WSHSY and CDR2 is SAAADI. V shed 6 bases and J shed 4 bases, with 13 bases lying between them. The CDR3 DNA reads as TGCGCCAGCAGATACAGCGGATTTAATCAGCCCCAGCATTTT. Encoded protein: CASRYSGFNQPQHF.

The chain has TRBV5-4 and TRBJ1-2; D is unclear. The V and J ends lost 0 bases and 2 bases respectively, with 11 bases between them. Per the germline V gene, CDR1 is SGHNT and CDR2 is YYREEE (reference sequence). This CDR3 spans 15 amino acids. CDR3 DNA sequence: TGTGCCAGCAGCTTGGATCCAGGAGGGAACTATGGCTACACCTTC. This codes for CASSLDPGGNYGYTF.

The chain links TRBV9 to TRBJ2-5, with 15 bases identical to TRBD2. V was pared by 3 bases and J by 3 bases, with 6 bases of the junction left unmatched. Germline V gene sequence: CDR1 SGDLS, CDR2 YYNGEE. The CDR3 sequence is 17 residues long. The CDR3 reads CASSAGTSGGREETQYF. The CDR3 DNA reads TGTGCCAGCAGCGCCGGGACTAGCGGGGGGAGGGAAGAGACCCAGTACTTC.

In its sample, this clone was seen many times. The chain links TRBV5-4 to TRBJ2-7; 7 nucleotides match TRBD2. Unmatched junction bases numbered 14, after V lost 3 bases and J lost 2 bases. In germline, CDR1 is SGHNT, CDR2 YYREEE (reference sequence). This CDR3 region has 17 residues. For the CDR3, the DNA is TGTGCCAGCAGCTGGGGGGGTGTGAGGGTAGTTCCCTACGAGCAGTACTTC. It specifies CASSWGGVRVVPYEQYF.

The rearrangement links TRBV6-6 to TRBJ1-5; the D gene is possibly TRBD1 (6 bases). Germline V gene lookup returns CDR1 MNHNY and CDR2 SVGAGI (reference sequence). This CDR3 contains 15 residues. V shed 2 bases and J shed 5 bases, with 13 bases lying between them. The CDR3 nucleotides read TGTGCCAGCAGTTACGAGGGGGGGGGTGATCAGCCCCAGCATTTT. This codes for CASSYEGGGDQPQHF.

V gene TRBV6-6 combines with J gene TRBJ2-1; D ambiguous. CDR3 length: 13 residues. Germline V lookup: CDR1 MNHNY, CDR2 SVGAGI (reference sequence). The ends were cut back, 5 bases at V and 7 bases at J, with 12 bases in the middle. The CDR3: CASSTPLWNEQFF. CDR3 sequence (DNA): TGTGCCAGCAGTACTCCTCTGTGGAATGAGCAGTTCTTC.

Here the CDR3 DNA reads TGTGCCAGCAGCCGAGGGGGCGGGGAGACCCAGTACTTC. Translation: CASSRGGGETQYF. The gene calls are TRBV7-3 and TRBJ2-5, with 7 bases matching TRBD1. Germline CDR1 is SGHTA and CDR2 is FQGTGA. Germline trimming cut 5 bases from V and 5 bases from J; bases unmatched to any gene: 5. The CDR3 is 13 amino acids.

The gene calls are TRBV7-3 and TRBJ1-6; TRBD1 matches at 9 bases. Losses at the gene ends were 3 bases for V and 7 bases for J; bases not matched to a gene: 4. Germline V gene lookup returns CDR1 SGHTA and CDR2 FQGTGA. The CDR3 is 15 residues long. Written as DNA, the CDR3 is TGTGCCAGCAGCTTTTCGGGGACAGGGAATTCACCCCTCCACTTT. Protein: CASSFSGTGNSPLHF. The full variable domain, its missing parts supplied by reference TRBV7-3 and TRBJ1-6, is GAGVSQTPSNKVTEKGKYVELRCDPISGHTALYWYRQSLGQGPEFLIYFQGTGAADDSGLPNDRFFAVRPEGSVSTLKIQRTERGDSAVYLCASSFSGTGNSPLHFGNGTRLTVT.

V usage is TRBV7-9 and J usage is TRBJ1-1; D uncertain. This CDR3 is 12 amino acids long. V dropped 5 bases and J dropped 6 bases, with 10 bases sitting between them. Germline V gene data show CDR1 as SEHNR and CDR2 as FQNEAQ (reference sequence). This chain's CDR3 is CASSPTVPEAFF. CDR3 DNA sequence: TGTGCCAGCAGCCCCACAGTACCTGAAGCTTTCTTT.

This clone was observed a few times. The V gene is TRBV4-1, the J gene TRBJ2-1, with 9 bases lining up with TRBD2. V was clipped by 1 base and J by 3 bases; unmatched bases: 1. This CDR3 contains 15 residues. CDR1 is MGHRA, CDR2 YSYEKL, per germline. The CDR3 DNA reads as TGCGCCAGCAGCCAAGGACTAGCGGACTACAATGAGCAGTTCTTC. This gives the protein CASSQGLADYNEQFF.